This TCR beta chain was recorded in a study of cytomegalovirus exposure and HLA in healthy donors. At the level of the study: Of the donors genotyped, approximately 430 in all, 75% to 90% fell in the Caucasian-associated ancestry cluster. Regarding the study as a whole: Association of a missense DCLRE1C variant with TCR beta V- and J-gene trimming was reported in a later analysis. Association of around 17,000 TCR beta sequences with HLA alleles was found at 0.05 false discovery rate in a later analysis. In a later analysis, parvovirus B19, influenza, CMV and Epstein-Barr virus appeared linked to several top co-occurrence clusters.

V lost 0 bases, J lost 1 base, and 15 bases lay in between. There are 17 residues in the CDR3. The germline CDR1 and CDR2 sequences are SNHLY and FYNNEI. In regard to this clone: Its matching antigen is unknown.

The PCR was carried out with 60 Vbeta primers and 13 Jbeta primers. Method: immunoSEQ multiplex PCR; TCRdb's copy keeps in-frame clones and lacks some. The data hold approximately 160,000 clones, with 82% observed a single time. The material sequenced was PBMCs. The TCR originated in a girl aged 10 to 17 in good health and CMV-seropositive. The chain joins TRBV2 to TRBJ1-1; tentatively, D is TRBD1 (6 bases). The CDR3 DNA is TGTGCCAGCAGTGAAGCGACACAGGGCTATGAGAACACTGAAGCTTTCTTT. Its translation is CASSEATQGYENTEAFF. The variable domain in full, with the rest retrieved from reference TRBV2 and TRBJ1-1, is EPEVTQTPSHQVTQMGQEVILRCVPISNHLYFYWYRQILGQKVEFLVSFYNNEISEKSEIFDDQFSVERPDGSNFTLKIRSTKLEDSAMYFCASSEATQGYENTEAFFGQGTRLTVV.